The present T cell receptor (beta chain) was sequenced within a study of a mutant IDH1 vaccine in newly diagnosed glioma. Overall study context: Eight vaccine doses were administered to patients at weeks 1, 3, 5, 7, 11, 15, 19 and 23. The study started vaccination 4-6 weeks after radiotherapy alone, or with temozolomide cycles.

Concerning this clone: Its antigen remains unidentified.

Study results and caveats: Across multiple MHC alleles, 93.3% of patients had vaccine-induced responses.

The CDR3 sequence is 15 residues long. With V trimmed by 5 bases and J by 6 bases, 4 bases remained unmatched. Germline lookup yields CDR1 SGHNT and CDR2 YENEEA. Assay used: immunoSEQ multiplex PCR; TCRdb lists only in-frame clones, some missing. Of some 54,000 clones listed, 91% are singletons. The time point denotes: week 11, during vaccination. Doses of 300 ug of mutant IDH1 20-mer peptide were given with topical imiquimod. The V gene is TRBV11-3, the J gene TRBJ2-1; 13 nucleotides agree with TRBD2. The sample in question was PBMCs, obtained from a glioma patient whose treatment included an IDH1 peptide vaccine. The source of this sequence is a man in his forties or fifties with glioma. CDR3 nucleotide sequence: TGTGCCAGCAGCCCTCGGACTAGCGGGGGCAATGAGCAGTTCTTC. This encodes CASSPRTSGGNEQFF.